What follows is one T cell receptor beta chain and its context. The data stem from a study of blood T cell repertoires in COVID-19. About the study: T cells, B-cell-depleted T cells, or PBMCs supplied cDNA or gDNA.

Only in-frame clones appear in the TCRdb table, and some are missing; sequencing was by immunoSEQ multiplex PCR. The table records about 140,000 clones, just under 90% of them present only once. Unmatched junction bases numbered 5, after V lost 0 bases and J lost 3 bases. The germline V gene has CDR1 SGHRS and CDR2 YFSETQ. The CDR3 length is 16 residues. The sequence was obtained from a woman older than 75 with acute or convalescent COVID-19. The material sequenced was peripheral blood. The V and J genes are TRBV5-1 and TRBJ2-2; TRBD1 matches 7 bases. The CDR3 loop reads CASSLEATGHTGELFF. The CDR3 DNA reads TGCGCCAGCAGCTTGGAGGCGACAGGGCACACCGGGGAGCTGTTTTTT.